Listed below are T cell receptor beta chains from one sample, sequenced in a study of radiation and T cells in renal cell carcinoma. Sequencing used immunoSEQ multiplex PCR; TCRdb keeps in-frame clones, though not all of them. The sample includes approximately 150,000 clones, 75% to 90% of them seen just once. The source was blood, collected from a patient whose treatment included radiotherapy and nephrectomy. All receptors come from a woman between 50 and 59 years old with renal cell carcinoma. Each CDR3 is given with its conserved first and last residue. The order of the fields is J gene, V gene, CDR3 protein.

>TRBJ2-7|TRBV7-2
CASSLEASEQYF
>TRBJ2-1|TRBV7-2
CASSLAKGTRYNEQFF
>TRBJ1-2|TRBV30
CAWSREGGYTF
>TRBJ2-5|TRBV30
CASRLAGHQETQYF
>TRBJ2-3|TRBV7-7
CASSRDQLTDTQYF
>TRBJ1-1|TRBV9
CASSVAGNTEAFF
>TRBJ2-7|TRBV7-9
CASSLALDSYEQYF
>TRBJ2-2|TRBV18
CASSPRRRDRTNTGELFF
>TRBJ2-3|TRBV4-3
CASSQFAHPSTDTQYF
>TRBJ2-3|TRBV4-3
CASSQDLIRTDTQYF
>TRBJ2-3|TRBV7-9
CASSSGGAYTDTQYF
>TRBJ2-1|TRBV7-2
CASSLEGRSSYNEQFF
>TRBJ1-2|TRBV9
CASSLGRTANRTQPGYTF
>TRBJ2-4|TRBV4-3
CASSQVSVAKNIQYF
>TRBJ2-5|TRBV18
CASSPRAGGVETQYF
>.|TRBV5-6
CASSRWSGSYEQYF
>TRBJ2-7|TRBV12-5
CASGSSGAYEQYF
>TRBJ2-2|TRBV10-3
CAIRVGPNTGELFF
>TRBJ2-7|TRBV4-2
CASSLRGVGRADEQYF
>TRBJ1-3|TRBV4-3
CASSQDFVVLSGNTIYF
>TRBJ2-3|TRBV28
CASYPGQGTDTQYF
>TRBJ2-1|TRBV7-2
CASSQSSGGNYNEQFF
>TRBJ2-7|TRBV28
CASRVPGGAHEQYF
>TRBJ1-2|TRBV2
CARFPGQNYGYTF
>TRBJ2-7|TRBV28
CASSLGYEQYF
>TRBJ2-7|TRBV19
CASSIGRDLSYEQYF
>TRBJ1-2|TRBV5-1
CASSWQGGQKF
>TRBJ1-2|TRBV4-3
CASSQADRVDGYTF
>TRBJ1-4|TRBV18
CASSPPVDGGDEKLFF
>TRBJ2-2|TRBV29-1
CSVDRVGRGELFF
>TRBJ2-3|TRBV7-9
CASSSTSGVAHF
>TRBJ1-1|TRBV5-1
CASSPTTDGDTEAFF
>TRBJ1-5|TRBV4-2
CASSQEHYSNQPQHF
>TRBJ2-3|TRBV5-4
CASSLGLADTDTQYF
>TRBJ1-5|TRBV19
CASSMTGNQPQHF
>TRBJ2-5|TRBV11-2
CASSLVLGHGQETQYF
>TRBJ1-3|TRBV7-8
CASSFAGSSGNTIYF
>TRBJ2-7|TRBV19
CASSPGTGRNGEQYF
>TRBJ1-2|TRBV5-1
CASSLGGSNNYGYTF
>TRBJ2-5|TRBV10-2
CASSEFSKVPTTKETQYF
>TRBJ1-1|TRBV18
CASSRMGGKNTEAFF
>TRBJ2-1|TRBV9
CASSSARAGAPNEQFF